The source of this T cell receptor (beta chain) is a study of technical replicates of blood from a handful of donors. This CDR3 is built from 12 residues. Per the germline V gene, CDR1 is MNHEY and CDR2 is SVGAGI. Trimming left V 6 bases short and J 10 bases short, with 15 bases between. This table comes from immunoSEQ multiplex PCR, and its TCRdb copy is limited to in-frame clones, with some not included. The top ten clones hold 2.5% to 3.5% of a sample with tens of thousands of clones, about 95% of them seen once. The TCR sequence derives from a human donor in good health. Some clones in this sample may be carry-over from other donors' samples. The sequencing sample was made of PBMCs. V and J are TRBV6-5 and TRBJ1-1; TRBD1 is a possible D gene (5 bases). For the CDR3, the DNA is TGTGCCAGCAGCCCTTCTGTGGGGGGAGCTTTCTTT. Residues: CASSPSVGGAFF.